This T cell receptor beta chain stems from a study of a mutant IDH1 vaccine in newly diagnosed glioma. The time point denotes: week 5, during vaccination. A 20-mer mutant IDH1 peptide at 300 ug was injected subcutaneously with topical imiquimod. This clone was observed a few times. Its antigen is unknown. TCRdb's copy holds only in-frame clones and misses some; the assay was immunoSEQ multiplex PCR. The table records around 23,000 clones, 77% of them present only once. The sample was PBMCs, taken from a glioma patient whose treatment included an IDH1 peptide vaccine. This receptor was obtained from a man aged 35 to 55 with glioma.

CDR3 sequence reads: CATQGGTGDTGELFF. In nucleotides, the CDR3 is TGCGCCACCCAGGGGGGAACGGGGGACACCGGGGAGCTGTTTTTT. The chain employs TRBV10-1 and TRBJ2-2, with D possibly matching TRBD1 (7 bases). V was pared by 10 bases and J by 3 bases, with 18 bases between. Germline-derived CDR1 and CDR2 are WNHNN and SYGVQD (reference sequence). The CDR3 has 15 amino acids.